This T cell receptor (beta chain) was obtained from a study of type 1 and type 2 diabetes patients. The CDR3 length is 14 residues. CDR1 and CDR2 from the germline V gene are SGHVS and FNYEAQ. V shed 2 bases and J 7 bases; nucleotides not matched to a gene: 7. The PCR template was genomic DNA. Multiplex PCR with 30 forward and 13 reverse primers amplified the TCR beta CDR3. TCRdb re-called the multiplex PCR reads with MiXCR, one entry per CDR3 protein. The sample carries some 250,000 distinct CDR3 sequences, around 50% recorded once. This clonotype was seen more than once but under ten times. Around 10 milliliters of peripheral blood were drawn from each donor.

The J gene is TRBJ2-7, the V gene TRBV7-6, with 8 bases that match TRBD2. This receptor was obtained from a man younger than 35 with type 2 diabetes. Input material: peripheral blood mononuclear cells (PBMCs). CDR3 amino acids: CASSLNGGGGEQYF. CDR3 nucleotide sequence: TGTGCCAGCAGCTTAAACGGGGGGGGTGGAGAGCAGTACTTC.